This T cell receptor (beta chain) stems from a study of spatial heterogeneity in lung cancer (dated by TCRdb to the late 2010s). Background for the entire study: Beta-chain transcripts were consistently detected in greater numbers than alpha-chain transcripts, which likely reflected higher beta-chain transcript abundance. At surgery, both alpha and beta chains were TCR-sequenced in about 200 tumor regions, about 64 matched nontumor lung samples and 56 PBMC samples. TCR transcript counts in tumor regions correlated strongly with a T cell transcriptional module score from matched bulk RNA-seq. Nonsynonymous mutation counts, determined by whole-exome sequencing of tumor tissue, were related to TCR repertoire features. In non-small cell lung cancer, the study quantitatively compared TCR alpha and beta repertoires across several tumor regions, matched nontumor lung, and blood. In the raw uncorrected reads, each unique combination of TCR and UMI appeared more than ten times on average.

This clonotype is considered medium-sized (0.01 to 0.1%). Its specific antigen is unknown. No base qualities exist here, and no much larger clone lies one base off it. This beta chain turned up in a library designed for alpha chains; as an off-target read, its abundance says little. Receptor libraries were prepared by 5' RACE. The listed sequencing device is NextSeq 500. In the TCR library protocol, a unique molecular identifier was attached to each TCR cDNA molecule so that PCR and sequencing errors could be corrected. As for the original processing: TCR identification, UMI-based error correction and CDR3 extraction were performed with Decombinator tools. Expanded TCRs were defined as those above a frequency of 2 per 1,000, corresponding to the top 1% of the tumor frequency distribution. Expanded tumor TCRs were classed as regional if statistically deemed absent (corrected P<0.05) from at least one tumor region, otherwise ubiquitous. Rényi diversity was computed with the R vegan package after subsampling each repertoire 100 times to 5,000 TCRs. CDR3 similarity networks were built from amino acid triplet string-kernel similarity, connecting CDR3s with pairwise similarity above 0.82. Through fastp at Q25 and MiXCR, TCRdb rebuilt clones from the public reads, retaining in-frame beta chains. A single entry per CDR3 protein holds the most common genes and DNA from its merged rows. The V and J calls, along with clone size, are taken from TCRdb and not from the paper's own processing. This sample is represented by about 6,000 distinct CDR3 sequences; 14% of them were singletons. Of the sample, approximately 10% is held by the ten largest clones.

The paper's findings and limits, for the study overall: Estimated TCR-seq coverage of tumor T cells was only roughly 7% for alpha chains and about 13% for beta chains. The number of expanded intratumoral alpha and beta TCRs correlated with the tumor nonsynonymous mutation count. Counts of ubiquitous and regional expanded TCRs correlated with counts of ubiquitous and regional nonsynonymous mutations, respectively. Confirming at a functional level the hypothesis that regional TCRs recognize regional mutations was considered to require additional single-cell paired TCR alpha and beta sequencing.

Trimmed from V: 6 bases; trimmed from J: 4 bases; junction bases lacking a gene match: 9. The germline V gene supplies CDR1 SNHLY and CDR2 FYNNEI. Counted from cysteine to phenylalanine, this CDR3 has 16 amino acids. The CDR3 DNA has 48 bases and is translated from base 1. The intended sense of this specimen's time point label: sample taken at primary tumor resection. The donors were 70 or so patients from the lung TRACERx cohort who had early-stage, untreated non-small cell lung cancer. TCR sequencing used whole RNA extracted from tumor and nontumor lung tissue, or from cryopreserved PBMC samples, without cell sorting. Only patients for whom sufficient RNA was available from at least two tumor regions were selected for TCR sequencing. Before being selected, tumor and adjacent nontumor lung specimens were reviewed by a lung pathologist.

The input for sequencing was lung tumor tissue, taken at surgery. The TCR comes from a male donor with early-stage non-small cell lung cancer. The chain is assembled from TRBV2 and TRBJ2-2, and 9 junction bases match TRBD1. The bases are TGTGCCAGCAGACCCGGGGGACAGGGATTCACCGGGGAGCTGTTTTTT. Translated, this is CASRPGGQGFTGELFF.